The 8 T cell receptor beta chains below come from one sample, sequenced in a study of early T cells in non-severe SARS-CoV-2 infection. TCRdb reprocessed the 5' RACE reads via MiXCR and lists one record per CDR3 protein. The table records approximately 42,000 distinct CDR3 sequences, less than 7% of them present only once. Sequencing was carried out using whole blood. Receptor source: an adult who was a healthcare worker with PCR-confirmed SARS-CoV-2 infection or an uninfected control (not recorded which).

This clonotype was counted many times. The chain is built from TRBV7-6 and TRBJ1-4; 9 nucleotides match TRBD1. J gave up 4 bases and V 5 bases, and 5 bases lay outside the gene matches. The CDR3 is 15 amino acids. The germline CDR1 and CDR2 sequences are SGHVS and FNYEAQ. The CDR3 loop reads CASSLDRGVNEKLFF. The DNA of the CDR3 is TGTGCCAGCAGCCTCGACAGGGGGGTTAATGAAAAACTGTTTTTT.

This clonotype was found many times. The V and J genes are TRBV3-1 and TRBJ2-6; a weak D match, TRBD1 (6 bases). Germline V gene lookup returns CDR1 LGHDT and CDR2 YNNKEL (reference sequence). The V gene lost 3 bases and the J gene lost 2 bases, with 20 bases spanning the gap. This CDR3 is 19 amino acids long. CDR3 bases: TGTGCCAGCAGCCATTTGAGCCTTGGCAGGGGTCCTGGGGCCAACGTCCTGACTTTC. The encoded protein is CASSHLSLGRGPGANVLTF.

The V gene is TRBV29-1, the J gene TRBJ1-3, with 7 bases that match TRBD1. CDR3 size: 13 residues. Per the germline V gene, CDR1 is SQVTM and CDR2 is ANQGSEA. J lost 2 bases, V lost 5 bases, and 3 bases had no gene match. Here the CDR3 reads CSVSTGPGNTIYF. As DNA, the CDR3 is TGCAGCGTTTCGACAGGGCCTGGAAACACCATATATTTT.

This clonotype occurred many times. The CDR3 spells CASSQEASGAETQYF. The CDR3 DNA reads as TGCGCCAGCAGCCAAGAGGCTAGCGGGGCGGAGACCCAGTACTTC. V and J are TRBV4-3 and TRBJ2-5, with 9 bases that match TRBD2. Germline CDR1 reads LGHNA; CDR2 reads YSLEER. The CDR3 extends over 15 amino acids. After removal of 0 bases from V and 5 bases from J, the junction contained 4 bases not matched to a gene.

This clonotype was recorded at least ten times. This chain connects TRBV12-3 or TRBV12-4 to TRBJ2-1; D call uncertain. The CDR3 totals 14 residues. V was cut by 7 bases and J by 5 bases, with 15 bases left in between. The CDR3 loop reads CASIRDTNDNEQFF. The DNA for the CDR3 is TGTGCCAGCATCCGCGATACGAACGACAATGAGCAGTTCTTC.

This clonotype came up many times. The V gene is TRBV13, the J gene TRBJ1-4, with 8 bases fitting TRBD1. The V and J ends lost 5 bases and 8 bases, in that order; junction bases with no gene match: 4. This CDR3 has 13 residues. In germline, CDR1 is PRHDT, CDR2 FYEKMQ (reference sequence). CDR3 in DNA: TGTGCCAGCAGCCCTCAGGGGGCGGAAAAACTGTTTTTT. Encoded protein: CASSPQGAEKLFF. Full variable domain (remainder filled in from reference TRBV13 and TRBJ1-4): AAGVIQSPRHLIKEKRETATLKCYPIPRHDTVYWYQQGPGQDPQFLISFYEKMQSDKGSIPDRFSAQQFSDYHSELNMSSLELGDSALYFCASSPQGAEKLFFGSGTQLSVL.

This clonotype was observed a few times. CDR3 region: CASSLARASYNEQFF. DNA for the CDR3: TGTGCCAGCAGCTTGGCGCGGGCGTCCTACAATGAGCAGTTCTTC. The V call is TRBV5-4, the J call TRBJ2-1; possibly TRBD2 for D (5 bases). Germline CDR1 is SGHNT and CDR2 is YYREEE (reference sequence). V lost 0 bases and J 1 base, leaving 8 bases between the germline ends. The CDR3 runs 15 residues.

This clonotype was counted between two and nine times. The rearrangement links TRBV2 to TRBJ2-3; 15 positions match TRBD2. The CDR3 spans 16 residues. Germline CDR1 is SNHLY and CDR2 is FYNNEI. V lost 7 bases and J lost 4; bases outside the gene matches: 6. The CDR3 sequence is CASNLGLAGGADTQYF. The CDR3 DNA sequence: TGTGCCAGCAACCTCGGACTAGCGGGGGGGGCAGATACGCAGTATTTT. The whole variable domain, filled in from reference TRBV2 and TRBJ2-3, reads EPEVTQTPSHQVTQMGQEVILRCVPISNHLYFYWYRQILGQKVEFLVSFYNNEISEKSEIFDDQFSVERPDGSNFTLKIRSTKLEDSAMYFCASNLGLAGGADTQYFGPGTRLTVL.